The 27 T cell receptor beta chains reported below all come from one sample, sequenced in a study of early T cells in non-severe SARS-CoV-2 infection. TCRdb ran MiXCR on the 5' RACE reads and lists one entry per CDR3 protein. This sample carries approximately 27,000 distinct CDR3 sequences, less than 10% of them seen once, and the ten largest clones take approximately 13%. Source material: whole blood. The receptors stem from an adult who was a healthcare worker with PCR-confirmed SARS-CoV-2 infection or an uninfected control (not recorded which).

This clonotype is judged medium-sized. The chain links TRBV6-5 to TRBJ1-1; a weak D match, TRBD1 (5 bases). The V and J ends lost 2 bases and 5 bases respectively, with 6 bases between them. The length of the CDR3 is 12 residues. The V gene's germline CDR1 is MNHEY and CDR2 SVGAGI. The CDR3 DNA follows: TGTGCCAGCAGTTACGGGGGGACTGAAGCTTTCTTT. This sequence encodes CASSYGGTEAFF.

This clonotype appeared a few times. The chain employs TRBV3-1 and TRBJ2-1, with 8 bases that match TRBD2. V lost 5 bases, J lost 4 bases, and 4 bases stayed unmatched. The CDR3 is 14 residues long. Germline V gene lookup returns CDR1 LGHDT and CDR2 YNNKEL (reference sequence). This CDR3 reads CASSWRGDYNEQFF. The CDR3 region has the DNA TGTGCCAGCAGCTGGCGGGGGGATTACAATGAGCAGTTCTTC.

This clonotype was counted many times. The rearrangement uses TRBV5-1 and TRBJ1-1; TRBD1 is a possible D gene (5 bases). There are 15 residues in the CDR3. Trimming cost V 0 bases and J 4 bases, with 13 bases left between them. Germline V gene data show CDR1 as SGHRS and CDR2 as YFSETQ. The CDR3 sequence: CASSLDGARSTEAFF. In nucleotides, the CDR3 is TGCGCCAGCAGCTTGGATGGGGCCCGAAGCACTGAAGCTTTCTTT.

This chain uses TRBV7-8 with TRBJ2-7; weak D call: TRBD2 (5 bases). Germline CDR1 SGHVS, CDR2 FQNEAQ. The CDR3 spans 13 residues. The germline V and J ends were trimmed by 5 bases and 3 bases, with 11 bases remaining between them. CDR3 sequence reads: CASSPSGGYEQYF. The CDR3 nucleotides read TGTGCCAGCAGCCCCTCTGGAGGCTACGAGCAGTACTTC.

This clonotype was found many times. The rearrangement uses TRBV20-1 and TRBJ1-1, with a tentative D call TRBD1 (5 bases). The CDR3 loop spans 12 amino acids. With 1 base removed from V and 7 bases from J, the gap between germline ends came to 10 bases. Germline CDR1 reads DFQATT; CDR2 reads SNEGSKA (reference sequence). CDR3 residues: CSARVSQGEAFF. Written as DNA, the CDR3 is TGCAGTGCTAGAGTCTCCCAGGGTGAAGCTTTCTTT.

Only a few counts were recorded for this clonotype. V is TRBV7-2 and J is TRBJ2-7, with TRBD2 matching over 7 bases. J lost 0 bases, V lost 6 bases, and 11 bases had no gene match. The germline gives CDR1 SGHTA, CDR2 FQGNSA. The CDR3 sequence is 16 residues long. The CDR3 coding sequence is TGTGCCAGCAGGCTCGTGGGCGGGAGCCTCTCCTACGAGCAGTACTTC. This codes for CASRLVGGSLSYEQYF. The complete variable domain, with remaining parts taken from reference TRBV7-2 and TRBJ2-7, reads GAGVSQSPSNKVTEKGKDVELRCDPISGHTALYWYRQSLGQGLEFLIYFQGNSAPDKSGLPSDRFSAERTGGSVSTLTIQRTQQEDSAVYLCASRLVGGSLSYEQYFGPGTRLTVT.

In its sample, this clonotype was seen many times. This chain joins TRBV10-3 and TRBJ2-5; D is unresolved. There are 13 residues in the CDR3. Per germline, CDR1 ENHRY and CDR2 SYGVKD. The V gene lost 2 bases and the J gene lost 4 bases, with 8 bases spanning the gap. CDR3 DNA sequence: TGTGCCATCAGTGAGATTACGGGAGAGACCCAGTACTTC. Residues: CAISEITGETQYF.

This clonotype was observed a few times. The genes are TRBV3-1 and TRBJ1-5; D not certain. V dropped 4 bases and J dropped 7 bases, with 11 bases sitting between them. CDR3 size: 13 residues. Germline-derived CDR1 and CDR2 are LGHDT and YNNKEL (reference sequence). CDR3 sequence reads: CASSPGLAQPQHF. The CDR3 nucleotides read TGTGCCAGCAGCCCCGGTTTAGCGCAGCCCCAGCATTTT. Using reference TRBV3-1 and TRBJ1-5 for the parts outside the CDR3, the full variable domain is DTAVSQTPKYLVTQMGNDKSIKCEQNLGHDTMYWYKQDSKKFLKIMFSYNNKELIINETVPNRFSPKSPDKAHLNLHINSLELGDSAVYFCASSPGLAQPQHFGDGTRLSIL.

This chain uses TRBV4-3 with TRBJ1-2; no reliable D call. The CDR3 runs 14 residues. CDR1 and CDR2 from the germline V gene are LGHNA and YSLEER. Deletions cut 1 base from V and 8 bases from J, with 14 bases between. The CDR3 sequence: CASSQVSSSKGYTF. CDR3 bases: TGCGCCAGCAGCCAAGTTTCGTCCTCTAAGGGCTACACCTTC.

This clonotype has ten or more counts. The chain is built from TRBV3-1 and TRBJ1-2, with D unclear. Germline V gene sequence: CDR1 LGHDT, CDR2 YNNKEL (reference sequence). V lost 0 bases to trimming and J lost 4 bases, with 3 bases between them. CDR3 length: 12 residues. As DNA, the CDR3 is TGTGCCAGCAGCCAAGATATCTATGGCTACACCTTC. Translating gives CASSQDIYGYTF.

This clonotype was detected a few times. The chain has TRBV20-1 and TRBJ2-7; 9 positions match TRBD1. This CDR3 has 14 amino acids. Germline lookup yields CDR1 DFQATT and CDR2 SNEGSKA (reference sequence). Losses at the gene ends were 6 bases for V and 2 bases for J; bases not matched to a gene: 8. CDR3 in DNA: TGCAGTGCAGCGGGGACAGGGTGGACCTACGAGCAGTACTTC. It codes for CSAAGTGWTYEQYF.

The table lists this clonotype with many counts. The V and J genes are TRBV15 and TRBJ2-7, with 9 bases matching TRBD1. Germline V CDR1 and CDR2: LNHNV, YYDKDF (reference sequence). CDR3 length: 14 residues. The junction had 4 bases not matched to a gene; V was cut back by 0 bases and J by 7 bases. The CDR3 region has the DNA TGTGCCACCAGCAGAGATCCCGGGACAGGGGAGCAGTACTTC. Protein sequence: CATSRDPGTGEQYF.

In its sample, this clonotype was seen a few times. The V and J genes are TRBV4-2 and TRBJ1-1; the D gene is possibly TRBD1 (5 bases). V shed 3 bases and J shed 0 bases, with 17 bases lying between them. Looked up from germline, CDR1 is LGHNA and CDR2 is YNFKEQ. The CDR3 covers 17 residues. The CDR3 reads CASSHPDGALLNTEAFF. The CDR3 DNA sequence: TGTGCCAGCAGCCACCCCGATGGGGCATTACTGAACACTGAAGCTTTCTTT.

The table lists this clonotype with a few counts. The CDR3 nucleotides read TGTGCCTGTAAGGCGGGACTAGCGGGGGATGAGCAGTTCTTC. Protein product: CACKAGLAGDEQFF. The chain combines TRBV30 with TRBJ2-1; 14 bases are a match to TRBD2. Trimming at V came to 6 bases and at J to 8 bases, leaving 6 bases not matched to a gene. The germline V gene encodes CDR1 GTSNPN and CDR2 SVGIG (reference sequence). This CDR3 spans 14 amino acids.

V gene TRBV10-3 combines with J gene TRBJ2-3, with 9 bases matching TRBD1. The CDR3 loop spans 16 amino acids. Germline CDR1 and CDR2: ENHRY and SYGVKD. The ends lost 8 bases at V and 2 bases at J; junction bases unmatched: 11. The CDR3 spells CAIYQPGQGFTDTQYF. The CDR3 DNA follows: TGTGCCATCTACCAGCCGGGACAGGGATTCACAGATACGCAGTATTTT.

In this sample, this clonotype turned up many times. The V gene is TRBV5-6, the J gene TRBJ2-7; D may be TRBD2 (6 bases). In germline, CDR1 is SGHDT, CDR2 YYEEEE. V lost 0 bases to trimming and J lost 1 base, with 20 bases between them. CDR3 length equals 18 residues. The CDR3 DNA sequence: TGTGCCAGCAGCTTGGAGGGACTTCGAGATGGGGCATCCTACGAGCAGTACTTC. Translating gives CASSLEGLRDGASYEQYF.

This sequence joins TRBV9 and TRBJ1-1; a weak D match, TRBD1 (5 bases). V gave up 4 bases and J gave up 8 bases, with 15 bases separating them. The CDR3 is made up of 13 amino acids. Germline-derived CDR1 and CDR2 are SGDLS and YYNGEE. In DNA form, the CDR3 reads TGTGCCAGCAGCTTCAGGGACGGAGGGGAAGCTTTCTTT. Translation gives CASSFRDGGEAFF.

The J gene is TRBJ2-3, the V gene TRBV20-1; 8 bases agree with TRBD2. Per the germline V gene, CDR1 is DFQATT and CDR2 is SNEGSKA (reference sequence). This CDR3 contains 19 residues. The junction had 17 bases not matched to a gene; V was cut back by 0 bases and J by 3 bases. CDR3 sequence reads: CSARESPRPSGRNTDTQYF. CDR3 bases: TGCAGTGCTAGAGAATCACCGCGGCCTAGCGGGCGAAATACAGATACGCAGTATTTT.

There are a few counts of this clonotype. V usage is TRBV4-1 and J usage is TRBJ2-2; 9 bases agree with TRBD2. V lost 3 bases and J lost 4; bases outside the gene matches: 6. This CDR3 is built from 16 residues. Germline CDR1 and CDR2: MGHRA and YSYEKL. CDR3 nucleotides: TGCGCCAGCAGCCAGGAAGCGGGGGGAAGCACCGGGGAGCTGTTTTTT. Translating it yields CASSQEAGGSTGELFF.

This clonotype showed up many times. The chain recombines TRBV6-6 with TRBJ2-2; TRBD1 aligns across 8 bases. The CDR3 spans 16 residues. The V and J ends lost 7 bases and 5 bases, in that order; junction bases with no gene match: 12. The germline V gene has CDR1 MNHNY and CDR2 SVGAGI (reference sequence). This CDR3 reads CASNPNNRGRTGELFF. The CDR3, as DNA: TGTGCCAGCAACCCGAATAACAGGGGGAGGACCGGGGAGCTGTTTTTT.

This clonotype was counted many times. J is TRBJ2-1 and V is TRBV6-4; TRBD2 aligns across 13 bases. After removal of 0 bases from V and 5 bases from J, the junction contained 1 base not matched to a gene. This CDR3 is 16 amino acids long. Germline CDR1 and CDR2: MRHNA and SNTAGT. Written as DNA, the CDR3 is TGTGCCAGCAGTGACTCGGGACTAGCGGGGCACAATGAGCAGTTCTTC. As protein: CASSDSGLAGHNEQFF.

This chain joins TRBV29-1 and TRBJ2-2; no clear D. V lost 5 bases, J lost 0 bases, and 1 base lay in between. CDR1 SQVTM and CDR2 ANQGSEA come from the germline V gene. CDR3 length: 11 residues. CDR3 residues: CSVSNTGELFF. The CDR3, as DNA: TGCAGCGTTTCGAACACCGGGGAGCTGTTTTTT.

Only a few counts were recorded for this clonotype. This sequence joins TRBV7-8 and TRBJ2-3; TRBD2 is a possible D gene (5 bases). Trimming removed 0 bases at V and 7 bases at J, with 11 bases between. This CDR3 is 14 amino acids long. Germline CDR1 is SGHVS and CDR2 is FQNEAQ. The CDR3 DNA is TGTGCCAGCAGCTTAGCGGAAACTAGTCATACGCAGTATTTT. This encodes CASSLAETSHTQYF.

This clonotype was seen ten or more times. This chain links TRBV11-2 with TRBJ2-2; TRBD2 matches at 9 bases. The CDR3 spans 15 residues. V lost 8 bases and J lost 1; bases outside the gene matches: 5. CDR1 and CDR2 from the germline V gene are SGHAT and FQNNGV. Here the CDR3 reads CASRTAGGNTGELFF. The DNA for the CDR3 is TGTGCCAGCCGCACAGCGGGGGGGAACACCGGGGAGCTGTTTTTT.

This clonotype was detected ten times or more. The chain carries TRBV7-9 and TRBJ2-7, with D maybe TRBD1 (5 bases). CDR3 length: 16 residues. Trimming shortened V by 1 base and J by 2 bases, and 15 bases separated the two germline ends. Germline V CDR1 and CDR2: SEHNR, FQNEAQ (reference sequence). CDR3 amino acids: CASSLVSFRDPYEQYF. In nucleotides, the CDR3 is TGTGCCAGCAGCTTAGTCTCCTTCAGGGATCCCTACGAGCAGTACTTC.

This clonotype is labeled medium-sized. The V and J genes are TRBV24-1 and TRBJ1-1; D may be TRBD1 (5 bases). Trimming stripped 10 bases from V and 3 bases from J, with 14 bases between. The length of the CDR3 is 13 residues. Germline V gives CDR1 KGHDR, CDR2 SFDVKD. The CDR3 nucleotides are TGTGCCACTAGCATGACAGAATACACTGAAGCTTTCTTT. Residues: CATSMTEYTEAFF.

This clonotype was seen ten or more times. CDR3: CATSDSYEQYF. Written as DNA, the CDR3 is TGTGCCACCAGTGATTCCTACGAGCAGTACTTC. This sequence joins TRBV24-1 and TRBJ2-7; the D is unclear. V lost 2 bases and J lost 2, with 0 bases in between. Per the germline V gene, CDR1 is KGHDR and CDR2 is SFDVKD. The length of the CDR3 is 11 residues.